These T cell receptor beta chains were read from a single sample in a study of cytomegalovirus exposure and HLA in healthy donors. Here immunoSEQ multiplex PCR was the method, and the copy in TCRdb shows in-frame clones only, minus some. The sample consists of 130,000 to 150,000 clones, roughly 80% of them appearing once. Sequenced sample: PBMCs. Receptors were obtained from a male donor in good health and CMV-seronegative. CDR3s include the opening cysteine and the closing phenylalanine or tryptophan. A D gene is named only where the DNA matches it firmly. Clone size is not always given. Where it is, it says once, few, many or a class for expanded clones.

CDR3nt: TGTGCCAGAAGCCACATAAATAGCGGGGGGGCAGATACGCAGTATTTT
CDR3aa: CARSHINSGGADTQYF
v_gene: TRBV5-3
abundance: NA
d_gene: TRBD2
j_gene: TRBJ2-3

CDR3nt: TGTGCCAGCGTCTCTAGCGGACCCCCGTACGAGCAGTACTTC
CDR3aa: CASVSSGPPYEQYF
v_gene: TRBV28
abundance: NA
d_gene: TRBD2
j_gene: TRBJ2-7

CDR3nt: TGCGCCAGCAGCTTGGAAGGGGTCAACTATGGCTACACCTTC
CDR3aa: CASSLEGVNYGYTF
v_gene: TRBV5-1
abundance: NA
d_gene: NA
j_gene: TRBJ1-2

CDR3nt: TGTGCCAGCAGCTCCCCGGAGGGAAGCTCCTACAATGAGCAGTTCTTC
CDR3aa: CASSSPEGSSYNEQFF
v_gene: TRBV7-9
abundance: NA
d_gene: NA
j_gene: TRBJ2-1

CDR3nt: TGTGCCAGCTCACCCACACCGGGACAGGGCTCCTACGAGCAGTACTTC
CDR3aa: CASSPTPGQGSYEQYF
v_gene: TRBV18
abundance: NA
d_gene: TRBD1
j_gene: TRBJ2-7

CDR3nt: TGCGCCAGCAGCTTCAACGGGGAGAATTCCGGGGAGCTGTTTTTT
CDR3aa: CASSFNGENSGELFF
v_gene: TRBV5-1
abundance: NA
d_gene: NA
j_gene: TRBJ2-2

CDR3nt: TGTGCCAGCAGCTTCACCCCCACCGCGGAAACCGGGGAGCTGTTTTTT
CDR3aa: CASSFTPTAETGELFF
v_gene: TRBV9
abundance: NA
d_gene: NA
j_gene: TRBJ2-2

CDR3nt: TGTGCCATCAGCCTTTCTAGCGGGGGCACAGATACGCAGTATTTT
CDR3aa: CAISLSSGGTDTQYF
v_gene: TRBV10-3
abundance: NA
d_gene: TRBD2
j_gene: TRBJ2-3

CDR3nt: TGCGCCAGCAGCCAAGCCGTCCTAGTCTATGGCTACACCTTC
CDR3aa: CASSQAVLVYGYTF
v_gene: TRBV4-1
abundance: NA
d_gene: NA
j_gene: TRBJ1-2

CDR3nt: TGTGCCAGCAGTTTAATCAGCGGGGGCTGGGGTGAAAAACTGTTTTTT
CDR3aa: CASSLISGGWGEKLFF
v_gene: TRBV27
abundance: few
d_gene: NA
j_gene: TRBJ1-4

CDR3nt: TGCAGTGCTAGTCCCTATAATGAGCAGTTCTTC
CDR3aa: CSASPYNEQFF
v_gene: TRBV20-1
abundance: NA
d_gene: NA
j_gene: TRBJ2-1

CDR3nt: TGTGCCTGGAGTCTAGGACTTGACAATGAGCAGTTCTTC
CDR3aa: CAWSLGLDNEQFF
v_gene: TRBV30
abundance: NA
d_gene: NA
j_gene: TRBJ2-1

CDR3nt: TGTGCCAGCAGTTCCAGCACGACAGTCTTCTTTGAAAAACTGTTTTTT
CDR3aa: CASSSSTTVFFEKLFF
v_gene: TRBV28
abundance: few
d_gene: NA
j_gene: TRBJ1-4

CDR3nt: TGTGCCAGCAGCCAAGATCTTTCGAGCTCCTACGAGCAGTACTTC
CDR3aa: CASSQDLSSSYEQYF
v_gene: TRBV4-2
abundance: NA
d_gene: NA
j_gene: TRBJ2-7

CDR3nt: TGTGCCAGCGGAGGGACTCGGGAAAAACTGTTTTTT
CDR3aa: CASGGTREKLFF
v_gene: TRBV9
abundance: NA
d_gene: NA
j_gene: TRBJ1-4

CDR3nt: TGTGCCAGTAGTACCTTACTAGCGGGGAGCTCCTACGAGCAGTACTTC
CDR3aa: CASSTLLAGSSYEQYF
v_gene: TRBV19
abundance: NA
d_gene: TRBD2
j_gene: TRBJ2-7

CDR3nt: TGTGCCAGCAGTTTGACAGGTGGGGAGCAGTACTTC
CDR3aa: CASSLTGGEQYF
v_gene: TRBV13
abundance: NA
d_gene: NA
j_gene: TRBJ2-7

CDR3nt: TGTGCCAGCAGCCAGGGTGGACAGCCCCAGCATTTT
CDR3aa: CASSQGGQPQHF
v_gene: TRBV9
abundance: NA
d_gene: NA
j_gene: TRBJ1-5

CDR3nt: TGCGCCAGCAGCTTGTTGGTAACAAGCGCTGAAGCTTTCTTT
CDR3aa: CASSLLVTSAEAFF
v_gene: TRBV5-1
abundance: NA
d_gene: NA
j_gene: TRBJ1-1

CDR3nt: TGTGCCAGCTACCAGGGGGCGCGGGGCTACACCTTC
CDR3aa: CASYQGARGYTF
v_gene: TRBV6-1
abundance: NA
d_gene: TRBD1
j_gene: TRBJ1-2

CDR3nt: TGTGCCAGCAGCTTAGCCCCCGGTCCTAGCGGGGGTATCTCCTACGAGCAGTACTTC
CDR3aa: CASSLAPGPSGGISYEQYF
v_gene: TRBV7-2
abundance: NA
d_gene: TRBD2
j_gene: TRBJ2-7

CDR3nt: TGTGCCAGCAGCTTACAGGGGACCAATCAGCCCCAGCATTTT
CDR3aa: CASSLQGTNQPQHF
v_gene: TRBV7-2
abundance: NA
d_gene: NA
j_gene: TRBJ1-5

CDR3nt: TGCGCCAGCAGTGCTGTAGCGGGAGGGCCGAACACCGCGGAGCTGTTTTTT
CDR3aa: CASSAVAGGPNTAELFF
v_gene: TRBV10-1
abundance: NA
d_gene: TRBD2
j_gene: TRBJ2-2

CDR3nt: TGTGCTAGTGCCTTCCGGGGGGACAGGGAATCACCAGATACGCAGTATTTT
CDR3aa: CASAFRGDRESPDTQYF
v_gene: TRBV12-5
abundance: NA
d_gene: TRBD1
j_gene: TRBJ2-3

CDR3nt: TGCGCCAGCAGCTTGGTAGTCGGGGGAGGTGAGCAGTACTTC
CDR3aa: CASSLVVGGGEQYF
v_gene: TRBV5-1
abundance: NA
d_gene: NA
j_gene: TRBJ2-7

CDR3nt: TGTGCCAGCAGAGGACTGACGGTCTACGAGCAGTACTTC
CDR3aa: CASRGLTVYEQYF
v_gene: TRBV2
abundance: NA
d_gene: NA
j_gene: TRBJ2-7

CDR3nt: TGTGCCAGCAGCCAAGATCCGGAGGGCTCCTACAATGAGCAGTTCTTC
CDR3aa: CASSQDPEGSYNEQFF
v_gene: TRBV4-2
abundance: NA
d_gene: NA
j_gene: TRBJ2-1

CDR3nt: TGTGCCAGCACCACCAGGGTAAATGGCTACGAGCAGTACTTC
CDR3aa: CASTTRVNGYEQYF
v_gene: TRBV28
abundance: NA
d_gene: NA
j_gene: TRBJ2-7

CDR3nt: TGTGCCAGCAGTGAAGAGGTGGGGGGGCATTCTGAGCAGTTCTTC
CDR3aa: CASSEEVGGHSEQFF
v_gene: TRBV6-1
abundance: few
d_gene: NA
j_gene: TRBJ2-1

CDR3nt: TGTGCCAGCAGCTTAAAACAGGGTGACGAGCAGTACTTC
CDR3aa: CASSLKQGDEQYF
v_gene: TRBV6-1
abundance: NA
d_gene: NA
j_gene: TRBJ2-7

CDR3nt: TGTGCCACCAGCAGTTGGGACAGGGCTCACTATGGCTACACCTTC
CDR3aa: CATSSWDRAHYGYTF
v_gene: TRBV15
abundance: NA
d_gene: TRBD1
j_gene: TRBJ1-2

CDR3nt: TGTGCCAGCAGTGCATCCCCAGGGCGGGATACGCAGTATTTT
CDR3aa: CASSASPGRDTQYF
v_gene: TRBV6-4
abundance: NA
d_gene: NA
j_gene: TRBJ2-3

CDR3nt: TGTGCCAGCAGCCGGAGGGTTGGGACAGATACGCAGTATTTT
CDR3aa: CASSRRVGTDTQYF
v_gene: TRBV7-2
abundance: NA
d_gene: NA
j_gene: TRBJ2-3

CDR3nt: TGTGCCAGCAGCGTAGGAAAGGGACTAGCTCCAGAGACCCAGTACTTC
CDR3aa: CASSVGKGLAPETQYF
v_gene: TRBV9
abundance: NA
d_gene: TRBD2
j_gene: TRBJ2-5

CDR3nt: TGTGCCAGCAGCTTAGGACAGGCTAACTATGGCTACACCTTC
CDR3aa: CASSLGQANYGYTF
v_gene: TRBV7-9
abundance: NA
d_gene: NA
j_gene: TRBJ1-2

CDR3nt: TGTGCCAGCAGTCCTGGGGACAGGGGTTACGAGCAGTACTTC
CDR3aa: CASSPGDRGYEQYF
v_gene: TRBV27
abundance: NA
d_gene: TRBD1
j_gene: TRBJ2-7

CDR3nt: TGTGCCAGCAGCTTAAACAGGGCCGAGAACACCGGGGAGCTGTTTTTT
CDR3aa: CASSLNRAENTGELFF
v_gene: TRBV7-3
abundance: NA
d_gene: NA
j_gene: TRBJ2-2

CDR3nt: TGCGCCAGCAGCCAAGACCTAACTAGCGGGCCATACAATGAGCAGTTCTTC
CDR3aa: CASSQDLTSGPYNEQFF
v_gene: TRBV4-1
abundance: NA
d_gene: TRBD2
j_gene: TRBJ2-1

CDR3nt: TGTGCCAGCAGCGCTAGCGGGGTTTACTCCTACGAGCAGTACTTC
CDR3aa: CASSASGVYSYEQYF
v_gene: TRBV9
abundance: NA
d_gene: TRBD2
j_gene: TRBJ2-7

CDR3nt: TGTGCCAGCAGCTCATACCGGGACAGAGAGAGCACAGATACGCAGTATTTT
CDR3aa: CASSSYRDRESTDTQYF
v_gene: TRBV7-9
abundance: NA
d_gene: TRBD1
j_gene: TRBJ2-3

CDR3nt: TGCGCCAGCAGCCATGCAGGGACCGGGGAGCTGTTTTTT
CDR3aa: CASSHAGTGELFF
v_gene: TRBV4-1
abundance: NA
d_gene: NA
j_gene: TRBJ2-2

CDR3nt: TGCAGCGTTGCTAGAGGAGGGGGCAATCAGCCCCAGCATTTT
CDR3aa: CSVARGGGNQPQHF
v_gene: TRBV29-1
abundance: once
d_gene: NA
j_gene: TRBJ1-5

CDR3nt: TGTGCCAGCAGCTTAGGTCGCGATGAGCAGTTCTTC
CDR3aa: CASSLGRDEQFF
v_gene: TRBV7-6
abundance: NA
d_gene: NA
j_gene: TRBJ2-1

CDR3nt: TGTGCCAGCAGCCGTACAGGGTTTAGCTCCTACAATGAGCAGTTCTTC
CDR3aa: CASSRTGFSSYNEQFF
v_gene: TRBV7-8
abundance: once
d_gene: NA
j_gene: TRBJ2-1

CDR3nt: TGCAGCGTTGAAGACGGGACTCGCCACTCCTACGAGCAGTACTTC
CDR3aa: CSVEDGTRHSYEQYF
v_gene: TRBV29-1
abundance: NA
d_gene: NA
j_gene: TRBJ2-7

CDR3nt: TGTGCCAGCCGGCAGGGCTCCTACGAGCAGTACTTC
CDR3aa: CASRQGSYEQYF
v_gene: TRBV25-1
abundance: NA
d_gene: NA
j_gene: TRBJ2-7

CDR3nt: TGTGCCAGCAGTGAATCCCTAGCGGGGGGAGAAGAGACCCAGTACTTC
CDR3aa: CASSESLAGGEETQYF
v_gene: TRBV25-1
abundance: NA
d_gene: TRBD2
j_gene: TRBJ2-5

CDR3nt: TGCGCCAGCAGCCGAGGGGGGGCAGGATTCGGCTACACCTTC
CDR3aa: CASSRGGAGFGYTF
v_gene: TRBV4-3
abundance: once
d_gene: NA
j_gene: TRBJ1-2

CDR3nt: TGTGCCAGCAGTTTGGGCAGGGGGGAGACCCAGTACTTC
CDR3aa: CASSLGRGETQYF
v_gene: TRBV27
abundance: NA
d_gene: TRBD1
j_gene: TRBJ2-5

CDR3nt: TGTGCCAGCTCACTAACAGTAGAAAACGAGCAGTACTTC
CDR3aa: CASSLTVENEQYF
v_gene: TRBV18
abundance: once
d_gene: NA
j_gene: TRBJ2-7

CDR3nt: TGTGCCAGCAGCTCCGGACTAGCGGGGGCTACAGATACGCAGTATTTT
CDR3aa: CASSSGLAGATDTQYF
v_gene: TRBV2
abundance: few
d_gene: TRBD2
j_gene: TRBJ2-3

CDR3nt: TGTGCCAGCAGCTTAAATATTGAGCAGTTCTTC
CDR3aa: CASSLNIEQFF
v_gene: TRBV7-6
abundance: NA
d_gene: NA
j_gene: TRBJ2-1

CDR3nt: TGTGCCAGCAGCTTAGGGATAGCGGGGGGGTACAATGAGCAGTTCTTC
CDR3aa: CASSLGIAGGYNEQFF
v_gene: TRBV7-9
abundance: once
d_gene: TRBD2
j_gene: TRBJ2-1

CDR3nt: TGTGCCAGCAGTGAATTAGGGGGAGCCTACAATGAGCAGTTCTTC
CDR3aa: CASSELGGAYNEQFF
v_gene: TRBV25-1
abundance: NA
d_gene: NA
j_gene: TRBJ2-1

CDR3nt: TGCGCCAGCAGCTTGGTGGGAGACGACTTGTGGAAACTGTTTTTT
CDR3aa: CASSLVGDDLWKLFF
v_gene: TRBV5-1
abundance: once
d_gene: NA
j_gene: TRBJ1-4